What follows are 4 T cell receptor beta chains derived from one specimen sequenced in a study of CD8 T cells in ankylosing spondylitis. MiXCR was run by TCRdb on the 5' RACE reads, yielding one entry per CDR3 protein. The data show 310,000 or so distinct CDR3 sequences, with about 19% seen just once and less than 9% held by the top ten. Sequencing was carried out using blood, either unsorted or a sorted T cell fraction (not recorded which). All receptors derive from a male donor with ankylosing spondylitis or in good health (not recorded which).

This sequence joins TRBV19 and TRBJ1-2, with D unclear. The CDR3 is 14 residues long. CDR1 and CDR2 (germline): LNHDA, SQIVND (reference sequence). V was cut by 0 bases and J by 2 bases, with 7 bases left in between. The CDR3 DNA reads TGTGCCAGTAGTATAGATCGCAGAAACTATGGCTACACCTTC. Translating gives CASSIDRRNYGYTF.

This clonotype was found many times. This chain joins TRBV12-3 or TRBV12-4 and TRBJ2-1; possibly TRBD1 or TRBD2 for D (5 bases each). The ends were cut back, 5 bases at V and 2 bases at J, with 13 bases in the middle. The CDR3 totals 15 residues. The CDR3 DNA follows: TGTGCCAGCAGTACCGGCTGGGGGACCTACAATGAGCAGTTCTTC. Its protein product is CASSTGWGTYNEQFF.

The chain links TRBV20-1 to TRBJ2-3; D unclear. The V end lost 3 bases, the J end lost 1 base, and 11 bases lay between the germline ends. CDR3 length: 14 amino acids. Germline lookup yields CDR1 DFQATT and CDR2 SNEGSKA (reference sequence). CDR3 in amino acids: CSASKEQGTDTQYF. The CDR3 DNA follows: TGCAGTGCTAGTAAGGAGCAGGGCACAGATACGCAGTATTTT.

This clonotype was counted ten times or more. The rearrangement links TRBV6-2 or TRBV6-3 to TRBJ2-3; 10 bases line up with TRBD2. Per germline, CDR1 MNHEY and CDR2 SVGEGT. After removal of 6 bases from V and 8 bases from J, the junction contained 14 bases not matched to a gene. The CDR3 is made up of 16 amino acids. The CDR3 spells CASSSTSGTYWGTQYF. In DNA, the CDR3 is TGTGCCAGCAGCTCAACTAGCGGGACCTACTGGGGTACGCAGTATTTT.